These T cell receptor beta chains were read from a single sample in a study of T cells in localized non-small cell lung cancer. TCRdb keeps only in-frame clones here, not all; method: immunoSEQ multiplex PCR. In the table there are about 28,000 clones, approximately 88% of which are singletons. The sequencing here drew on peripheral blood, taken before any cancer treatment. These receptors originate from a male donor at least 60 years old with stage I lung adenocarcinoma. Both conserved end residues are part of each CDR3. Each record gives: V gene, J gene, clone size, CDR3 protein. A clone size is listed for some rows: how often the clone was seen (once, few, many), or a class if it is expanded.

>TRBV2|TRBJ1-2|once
CASSSQGTDLNYGYTF
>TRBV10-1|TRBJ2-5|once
CASSKDLWETQYF
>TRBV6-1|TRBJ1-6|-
CASSEIGSYNSPLHF
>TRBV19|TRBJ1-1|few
CASSISGNTEAFF
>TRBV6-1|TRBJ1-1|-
CASSGQLDTEAFF
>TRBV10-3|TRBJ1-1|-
CAISDRGGRGTEAFF
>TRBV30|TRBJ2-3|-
CAWSTFTDTQYF
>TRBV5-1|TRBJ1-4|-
CASSLGQGELFF
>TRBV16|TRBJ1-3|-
CASSPPPGSSGNTIYF
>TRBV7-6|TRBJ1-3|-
CASSLNSLSGNTIYF
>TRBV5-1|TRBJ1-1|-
CASSLEIGARGAFF
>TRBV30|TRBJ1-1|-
CAWSPGHMNTEAFF
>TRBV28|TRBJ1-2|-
CASSRHYGYTF
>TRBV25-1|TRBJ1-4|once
CASSEGSGLPEKLFF
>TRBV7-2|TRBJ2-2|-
CASSLNPRGGLGELFF